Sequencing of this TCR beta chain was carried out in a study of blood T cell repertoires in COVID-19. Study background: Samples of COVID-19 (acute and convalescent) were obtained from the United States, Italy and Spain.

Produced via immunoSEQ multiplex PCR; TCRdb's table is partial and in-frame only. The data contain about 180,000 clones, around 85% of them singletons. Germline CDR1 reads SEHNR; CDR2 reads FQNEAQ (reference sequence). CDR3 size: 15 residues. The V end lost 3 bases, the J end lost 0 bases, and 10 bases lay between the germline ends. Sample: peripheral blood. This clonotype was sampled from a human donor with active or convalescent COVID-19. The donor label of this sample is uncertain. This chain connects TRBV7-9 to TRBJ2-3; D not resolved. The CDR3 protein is CASSFSSPSTDTQYF. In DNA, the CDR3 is TGTGCCAGCAGCTTCAGTTCTCCTAGCACAGATACGCAGTATTTT. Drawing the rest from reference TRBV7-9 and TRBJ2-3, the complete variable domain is DTGVSQNPRHKITKRGQNVTFRCDPISEHNRLYWYRQTLGQGPEFLTYFQNEAQLEKSRLLSDRFSAERPKGSFSTLEIQRTEQGDSAMYLCASSFSSPSTDTQYFGPGTRLTVL.